The 27 T cell receptor beta chains below all came from one sample that was sequenced in a study of beta chain features in type 1 diabetes. Study-level findings and limits: Significant though moderate, a shortening of TCRB CDR3s appeared in all four CD4+ subsets of Type 1 diabetes patients.

As every portion of the isolated RNA was reverse transcribed, the sequencing read expressed TCRB transcripts. Data came from immunoSEQ multiplex PCR; TCRdb stores just in-frame clones and leaves some out. The table records some 240,000 clones, roughly 17% of them present only once. No cognate antigen is known for these TCRs. Sample: naive CD4+ T cells from blood. Source of these receptors: a man under 40 with type 1 diabetes.

The gene calls are TRBV7-9 and TRBJ2-7; the match to TRBD1 covers 8 bases. V lost 3 bases, J lost 4 bases, and 2 bases stayed unmatched. Germline V gene sequence: CDR1 SEHNR, CDR2 FQNEAQ (reference sequence). The CDR3 consists of 13 residues. The CDR3 sequence is CASSFGQGYEQYF. The CDR3 DNA reads as TGTGCCAGCAGCTTCGGACAGGGTTACGAGCAGTACTTC.

This clone showed up just a few times. The CDR3 reads CASSSRDRSYEQYF. CDR3 bases: TGTGCCAGCAGCTCCCGGGACAGATCCTACGAGCAGTACTTC. The rearrangement uses TRBV7-9 and TRBJ2-7; the match to TRBD1 covers 7 bases. There are 14 residues in the CDR3. Germline V gene lookup returns CDR1 SEHNR and CDR2 FQNEAQ (reference sequence). Germline trimming cut 4 bases from V and 1 base from J; bases unmatched to any gene: 4.

This clone was observed a few times. The genes are TRBV7-6 and TRBJ2-6; D is uncertain. Trimming took 1 base from V and 2 from J, leaving 6 bases between them. Germline CDR1 reads SGHVS; CDR2 reads FNYEAQ. The CDR3 consists of 15 residues. The CDR3 region has the DNA TGTGCCAGCAGCTTAGGGCAGGCTGGGGCCAACGTCCTGACTTTC. Amino acid sequence: CASSLGQAGANVLTF.

This clone was seen a few times. The chain uses TRBV7-2 and TRBJ2-1; 7 bases match TRBD1. The CDR3 extends over 16 amino acids. Germline V gene lookup returns CDR1 SGHTA and CDR2 FQGNSA. The V and J ends lost 4 bases and 2 bases, in that order; junction bases with no gene match: 8. CDR3 protein: CASSSLDRFPYNEQFF. The CDR3 DNA reads as TGTGCCAGCAGCTCCTTGGACAGGTTCCCCTACAATGAGCAGTTCTTC.

This clone was seen a few times. V gene TRBV27 combines with J gene TRBJ2-2, with D unclear. Germline lookup yields CDR1 MNHEY and CDR2 SMNVEV (reference sequence). V was clipped by 5 bases and J by 4 bases, with 20 bases between them. The CDR3 contains 17 residues. CDR3 in amino acids: CASSTNLGPSATGELFF. DNA for the CDR3: TGTGCCAGCAGTACAAACCTCGGCCCGAGCGCCACCGGGGAGCTGTTTTTT.

The chain is built from TRBV29-1 and TRBJ2-1; D perhaps matches TRBD2 (5 bases). The V end was cut by 4 bases, the J end by 6 bases, with 16 bases between. The germline V gene encodes CDR1 SQVTM and CDR2 ANQGSEA. The CDR3 loop spans 14 amino acids. The CDR3 DNA is TGCAGCGTTGGTTCGAGGGTATCAGGCAATGAGCAGTTCTTC. Protein: CSVGSRVSGNEQFF.

This clone came up a few times. The V gene is TRBV7-9, the J gene TRBJ1-1; D is ambiguous. Germline CDR1 reads SEHNR; CDR2 reads FQNEAQ (reference sequence). The CDR3 is 14 residues long. V shed 5 bases and J shed 1 base, with 11 bases lying between them. The CDR3 reads CASSVLQRNTEAFF. Written as DNA, the CDR3 is TGTGCCAGCAGCGTATTACAGAGGAACACTGAAGCTTTCTTT.

The chain uses TRBV30 and TRBJ2-3; 10 bases map to TRBD1. This CDR3 has 14 amino acids. The V and J ends lost 5 bases and 1 base, in that order; junction bases with no gene match: 3. The germline V gene encodes CDR1 GTSNPN and CDR2 SVGIG (reference sequence). The CDR3 sequence: CAWVGQGGTDTQYF. The DNA of the CDR3 is TGTGCCTGGGTTGGACAGGGGGGCACAGATACGCAGTATTTT.

The rearrangement uses TRBV6-5 and TRBJ2-7; TRBD1 matches at 7 bases. The CDR3 length is 14 residues. Germline CDR1 reads MNHEY; CDR2 reads SVGAGI. V dropped 6 bases and J dropped 0; count of bases not matched to a gene: 5. The CDR3 sequence is CASSPTGSSYEQYF. The CDR3 DNA is TGTGCCAGCAGCCCGACAGGGAGCTCCTACGAGCAGTACTTC.

This clone turned up a few times. The rearrangement uses TRBV29-1 and TRBJ2-1, with 15 bases fitting TRBD2. V shed 2 bases and J 12 bases; nucleotides not matched to a gene: 8. The CDR3 sequence is 15 residues long. CDR1 and CDR2 (germline): SQVTM, ANQGSEA. The CDR3 protein is CSVESPGLAGGGQFF. CDR3 nucleotide sequence: TGCAGCGTTGAATCGCCGGGACTAGCGGGAGGCGGGCAGTTCTTC.

The rearrangement joins TRBV2 to TRBJ2-3; D call uncertain. The CDR3 consists of 11 residues. V lost 5 bases and J 4 bases, leaving 4 bases between the germline ends. Germline V CDR1 and CDR2: SNHLY, FYNNEI. CDR3: CASSLSDTQYF. CDR3 DNA: TGTGCCAGCAGTTTGTCAGATACGCAGTATTTT. Filled out from reference TRBV2 and TRBJ2-3, the complete variable domain reads EPEVTQTPSHQVTQMGQEVILRCVPISNHLYFYWYRQILGQKVEFLVSFYNNEISEKSEIFDDQFSVERPDGSNFTLKIRSTKLEDSAMYFCASSLSDTQYFGPGTRLTVL.

The chain uses TRBV18 and TRBJ2-3; 7 bases are shared with TRBD1. With 3 bases clipped from V and 1 base from J, the junction kept 13 bases outside the gene matches. The CDR3 is 18 residues long. Germline values: CDR1 KGHSH, CDR2 LQKENI. CDR3 in amino acids: CASSPTLGQALGTDTQYF. CDR3 DNA: TGTGCCAGCTCACCGACGCTAGGACAGGCCCTTGGCACAGATACGCAGTATTTT.

V is TRBV5-1 and J is TRBJ2-5; D ambiguous. Germline CDR1 is SGHRS and CDR2 is YFSETQ. This CDR3 spans 12 amino acids. V lost 6 bases to trimming and J lost 2 bases, with 8 bases between them. As DNA, the CDR3 is TGCGCCAGCAATTTCCCACAAGAGACCCAGTACTTC. As protein: CASNFPQETQYF.

V is TRBV7-9 and J is TRBJ2-1; TRBD2 aligns across 8 bases. The CDR3 totals 12 residues. V lost 10 bases to trimming and J lost 6 bases; unmatched junction nucleotides: 5. Germline V CDR1 and CDR2: SEHNR, FQNEAQ (reference sequence). For the CDR3, the DNA is TGTGCCACCCTGGCGGGAGGCAATGAGCAGTTCTTC. It specifies CATLAGGNEQFF.

V and J are TRBV7-2 and TRBJ2-1; D may be TRBD1 (6 bases). The CDR3 extends over 13 amino acids. V lost 3 bases, J lost 12 bases, and 15 bases lay in between. Per the germline V gene, CDR1 is SGHTA and CDR2 is FQGNSA. The CDR3 nucleotides read TGTGCCAGCAGCTTGGATGGACAGACGAGGCAGTTCTTC. Protein: CASSLDGQTRQFF.

This chain links TRBV29-1 with TRBJ2-7, with 9 bases that match TRBD2. V lost 7 bases to trimming and J lost 1 base; unmatched junction nucleotides: 5. Germline V gene lookup returns CDR1 SQVTM and CDR2 ANQGSEA. This CDR3 has 13 residues. The CDR3 protein is CSASGLASYEQYF. The DNA for the CDR3 is TGCAGCGCCTCGGGACTAGCTTCCTACGAGCAGTACTTC.

This clone was seen just once. The chain couples TRBV7-2 to TRBJ2-7; D not resolved. The CDR3 consists of 14 residues. Between the trimmed V and J ends, which lost 4 bases and 2 bases, there was a span of 12 bases. Per the germline V gene, CDR1 is SGHTA and CDR2 is FQGNSA. The CDR3 DNA is TGTGCCAGCAGCTATACTACCGGACCCTACGAGCAGTACTTC. Amino acid sequence: CASSYTTGPYEQYF.

This clone was seen only a few times. The CDR3 loop reads CASSTGTSGAREQYF. CDR3 nucleotides: TGCGCCAGCAGCACCGGGACTAGCGGGGCAAGGGAGCAGTACTTC. The chain carries TRBV5-1 and TRBJ2-7, with 13 bases fitting TRBD2. Germline CDR1 is SGHRS and CDR2 is YFSETQ. The CDR3 is 15 residues long. Trimming at V came to 4 bases and at J to 7 bases, leaving 8 bases not matched to a gene. The full variable domain, completed using reference TRBV5-1 and TRBJ2-7, is KAGVTQTPRYLIKTRGQQVTLSCSPISGHRSVSWYQQTPGQGLQFLFEYFSETQRNKGNFPGRFSGRQFSNSRSEMNVSTLELGDSALYLCASSTGTSGAREQYFGPGTRLTVT.

This chain joins TRBV4-1 and TRBJ2-1; 8 bases align to TRBD2. The ends lost 1 base at V and 3 bases at J; junction bases unmatched: 5. Germline V gene sequence: CDR1 MGHRA, CDR2 YSYEKL. The CDR3 sequence is 16 residues long. CDR3: CASSQGTSGIYNEQFF. As DNA, the CDR3 is TGCGCCAGCAGCCAAGGAACTAGCGGAATCTACAATGAGCAGTTCTTC.

This clone was detected only a few times. V gene TRBV7-2 combines with J gene TRBJ2-2; D gene uncertain. This CDR3 is 12 amino acids long. The V end lost 5 bases, the J end lost 6 bases, and 7 bases lay between the germline ends. The V gene's germline CDR1 is SGHTA and CDR2 FQGNSA. CDR3 in amino acids: CASSPGPGELFF. CDR3 sequence (DNA): TGTGCCAGCAGCCCCGGTCCCGGGGAGCTGTTTTTT.

The chain links TRBV6-5 to TRBJ2-5; D not certain. The V gene lost 1 base and the J gene lost 4 bases, with 7 bases spanning the gap. Germline values: CDR1 MNHEY, CDR2 SVGAGI. CDR3 length: 13 amino acids. This chain's CDR3 is CASSYLFGETQYF. CDR3 coding DNA: TGTGCCAGCAGTTACTTGTTCGGAGAGACCCAGTACTTC.

This clone has more than one count but fewer than ten. The V gene is TRBV7-2, the J gene TRBJ2-6; D is ambiguous. CDR3 length: 15 residues. Trimming stripped 0 bases from V and 0 bases from J, with 3 bases between. Germline CDR1 reads SGHTA; CDR2 reads FQGNSA. The CDR3 region is CASSLAASGANVLTF. In nucleotides, the CDR3 is TGTGCCAGCAGCTTAGCAGCCTCTGGGGCCAACGTCCTGACTTTC.

This sequence joins TRBV2 and TRBJ1-1, with D maybe TRBD1 (6 bases). In germline, CDR1 is SNHLY, CDR2 FYNNEI. The CDR3 has 12 residues. Trimming took off 6 bases at V and 1 base at J, with 6 bases between the two ends. CDR3 protein: CASRDRNTEAFF. The CDR3 DNA sequence: TGTGCCAGCAGGGACAGGAACACTGAAGCTTTCTTT.

This clone has a single count. An end of the junction differs from the germline gene, which may be a read error. V gene TRBV19 combines with J gene TRBJ2-2; either TRBD1 or TRBD2 may supply D (5 bases each). The CDR3 is 16 residues long. Germline CDR1 reads LNHDA; CDR2 reads SQIVND (reference sequence). The CDR3 loop reads CASRIEGNRNTGELFF. As DNA, the CDR3 is TGTGCCAGTAGAATAGAGGGGAACAGAAACACCGGGGAGCTGTTTTTT.

The genes are TRBV28 and TRBJ2-1; D is ambiguous. CDR3 length: 12 residues. Trimming shortened V by 6 bases and J by 10 bases, and 13 bases separated the two germline ends. The germline gives CDR1 MDHEN, CDR2 SYDVKM. DNA for the CDR3: TGTGCCAGCAGCGAATGGCTGGGCGAGCAGTTCTTC. Its protein product is CASSEWLGEQFF.

This clone was recorded a few times. This chain connects TRBV29-1 to TRBJ1-4; tentatively, D is TRBD1 (5 bases). Germline CDR1 and CDR2: SQVTM and ANQGSEA. This CDR3 contains 13 residues. V was cut by 7 bases and J by 8 bases, with 17 bases left in between. The CDR3: CSAAGRQTEKLFF. The CDR3 bases are TGCAGCGCCGCAGGGCGACAAACAGAAAAACTGTTTTTT.

The chain couples TRBV18 to TRBJ2-3; TRBD1 matches at 7 bases. Trimming took 3 bases from V and 13 from J; bases not matched to a gene: 10. The CDR3 sequence is 13 residues long. The germline CDR1 and CDR2 sequences are KGHSH and LQKENI. The CDR3 loop is CASSPGEGQSKYF. CDR3 DNA sequence: TGTGCCAGCTCACCGGGTGAGGGACAGTCCAAGTATTTT.